This TCR beta chain stems from a study of CD8+ T cells in alopecia areata. Study observations and caveats: How baseline CD8+ expansion relates to response remains uncertain (there was one nonresponder).

RNA extraction and reverse transcription yielded cDNA as sequencing template. Sequencing used immunoSEQ multiplex PCR; TCRdb keeps in-frame clones, though not all of them. Here the sample spans over 85,000 clones, about 58% being singletons. Stated treatment: oral pan-JAK inhibitor, 5-10 mg twice daily. This clone was seen only a few times. Its antigen is as yet unknown. The CDR3 covers 13 residues. The V end lost 5 bases, the J end lost 2 bases, and 12 bases lay between the germline ends. Germline-derived CDR1 and CDR2 are GTSNPN and SVGIG (reference sequence). The sequencing used CD8+ T cells sorted from blood, collected at week 4, from a patient treated with tofacitinib. The clonotype was recovered from a human donor with alopecia areata. The genes are TRBV30 and TRBJ2-5; no firm D call. CDR3 sequence: CAWSTGSQETQYF. The DNA of the CDR3 is TGTGCCTGGTCAACCGGGTCTCAAGAGACCCAGTACTTC.